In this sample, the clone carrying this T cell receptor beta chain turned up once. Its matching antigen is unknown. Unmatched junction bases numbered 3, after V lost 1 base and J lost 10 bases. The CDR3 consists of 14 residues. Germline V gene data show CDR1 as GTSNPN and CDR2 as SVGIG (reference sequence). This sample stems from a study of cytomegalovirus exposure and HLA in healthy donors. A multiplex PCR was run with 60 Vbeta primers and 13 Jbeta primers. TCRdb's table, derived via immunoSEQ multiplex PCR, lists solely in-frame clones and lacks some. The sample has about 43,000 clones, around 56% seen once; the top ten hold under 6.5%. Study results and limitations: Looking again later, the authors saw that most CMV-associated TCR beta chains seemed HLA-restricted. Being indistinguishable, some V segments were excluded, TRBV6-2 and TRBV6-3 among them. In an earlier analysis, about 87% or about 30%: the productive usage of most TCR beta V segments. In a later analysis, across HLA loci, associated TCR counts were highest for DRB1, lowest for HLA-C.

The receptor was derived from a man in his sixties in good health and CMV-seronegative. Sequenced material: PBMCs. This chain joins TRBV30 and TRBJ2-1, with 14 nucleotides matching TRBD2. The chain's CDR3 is CAWSGGTSGSEQFF. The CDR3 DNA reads TGTGCCTGGAGTGGTGGGACTAGCGGGAGCGAGCAGTTCTTC.